These T cell receptor beta chains were read from a single sample in a study of vaccination and CD4 T cells after COVID-19. TCRdb re-analysed the PCR reads in MiXCR, keeping a single row per CDR3 protein. This repertoire shows approximately 30,000 distinct CDR3 sequences, around 53% found once; its top ten account for around 6%. Material: CD4+ T cells from blood, obtained about 7 months after SARS-CoV-2 vaccination. The receptors originated from a human donor who had recovered from COVID-19. CDR3s include the opening cysteine and the closing phenylalanine or tryptophan. A D gene is named only where the DNA matches it firmly. Only some rows state a clone size, as once, few, many or a class for expanded clones.

j_call clone_size cdr3_length v_call d_call cdr3_aa cdr3_nt
TRBJ2-1 - 14 TRBV29-1 - CSGRQASAYNEQFF TGCAGCGGGCGGCAGGCTAGCGCCTACAATGAGCAGTTCTTC
TRBJ2-3 - 13 TRBV2 - CASREGLIDTQYF TGTGCCAGCAGGGAGGGGCTCATCGATACGCAGTATTTT
TRBJ1-2 - 12 TRBV2 - CASSDLDWGYTF TGTGCCAGCAGTGATCTCGACTGGGGCTACACCTTC
TRBJ1-1 - 11 TRBV28 - CASSLMTEAFF TGTGCCAGCAGTTTAATGACTGAAGCTTTCTTT
TRBJ1-2 - 12 TRBV28 - CASSTNTYGYTF TGTGCCAGCAGTACCAATACATATGGCTACACCTTC
TRBJ2-5 - 15 TRBV11-1 - CASSLRAPQQETQYF TGTGCCAGCAGCTTAAGGGCTCCACAGCAAGAGACCCAGTACTTC
TRBJ1-2 few 11 TRBV28 - CASSLGWGYTF TGTGCCAGCAGTTTGGGCTGGGGCTACACCTTC
TRBJ1-2 - 16 TRBV7-9 TRBD1 CASSKAGTGSSTGYTF TGTGCCAGCAGCAAAGCAGGGACAGGCTCCAGTACTGGCTACACCTTC
TRBJ2-1 - 16 TRBV7-8 TRBD2 CASSLVRLAGYNEQFF TGTGCCAGCAGCTTAGTCAGACTAGCAGGATACAATGAGCAGTTCTTC
TRBJ2-2 few 14 TRBV20-1 - CSARVGGNTGELFF TGCAGTGCTAGAGTGGGAGGAAACACCGGGGAGCTGTTTTTT
TRBJ2-7 - 13 TRBV27 - CASSLSFNYEQYF TGTGCCAGCAGTTTATCCTTCAACTACGAGCAGTACTTC
TRBJ1-1 - 13 TRBV4-1 - CASSQGRNTEAFF TGCGCCAGCAGCCAAGGGCGAAACACTGAAGCTTTCTTT
TRBJ2-1 - 13 TRBV6-1 - CATRGVTYNEQFF TGTGCCACAAGGGGAGTGACCTACAATGAGCAGTTCTTC
TRBJ2-3 few 15 TRBV7-9 - CASSPGAGSTDTQYF TGTGCCAGCAGCCCCGGAGCGGGCTCCACAGATACGCAGTATTTT